This TCR beta chain was recorded in a study of CD4 T cells in relation to SARS-CoV-2 and coronaviruses. Study details: PBMCs were cultured with antigen for about eleven days before TCR beta sequencing. General study results and limits: Each donor contributed either pre-pandemic or post-infection samples, not both. Crossreactive clones expanded significantly less to SARS-CoV-2 than monoreactive clones.

On this clone itself: Its antigen remains unknown.

This CDR3 has 15 residues. The germline V gene has CDR1 MRHNA and CDR2 SNTAGT. V was clipped by 0 bases and J by 2 bases, with 9 bases between them. Before the COVID-19 pandemic, during about 2010-2019, CD4+ T cells were taken from unexposed donors. After 10 to 11 days of culture, CD4+ T cells were isolated. As cell numbers allowed, unexposed-donor CD4+ T cells faced SARS-CoV-2 S/N and four cold-coronavirus spikes. Clones were sequenced by immunoSEQ multiplex PCR, and TCRdb holds only the in-frame ones, with some missing. The table records about 21,000 clones, about 70% of them present only once. This chain links TRBV6-4 with TRBJ2-3; tentative D call: TRBD2 (6 bases). Sequenced material: CD4+ T cells from PBMCs, cultured in vitro. This clonotype was sampled from a human donor in good health. CDR3 residues: CASSDSKRATDTQYF. Here the CDR3 DNA reads TGTGCCAGCAGTGACTCGAAGCGGGCCACAGATACGCAGTATTTT.